These 15 T cell receptor beta chains originate from one sample sequenced in a study of identifying expanded T cells in peripheral blood. Only in-frame clones appear in the TCRdb table, and some are missing; sequencing was by immunoSEQ multiplex PCR. This sample has roughly 100,000 clones, with 88% found just once. The source material was blood. These receptors originate from a person between 18 and 75 years old in good health.

The gene calls are TRBV27 and TRBJ1-4, with 9 nucleotides matching TRBD1. The germline V gene has CDR1 MNHEY and CDR2 SMNVEV (reference sequence). The length of the CDR3 is 14 residues. V lost 6 bases to trimming and J lost 7 bases; unmatched junction nucleotides: 6. The CDR3 loop is CASRQGTGTEKLFF. The CDR3 DNA reads TGTGCCAGCAGACAAGGGACAGGGACTGAAAAACTGTTTTTT.

The chain employs TRBV18 and TRBJ2-5; D is ambiguous. CDR1 is KGHSH and CDR2 is LQKENI in the germline V gene. The V and J ends lost 2 bases and 9 bases respectively, with 16 bases between them. The length of the CDR3 is 14 residues. The CDR3 loop is CASSPATSRWAQYF. The DNA for the CDR3 is TGTGCCAGCTCACCAGCGACCAGCAGGTGGGCCCAGTACTTC.

The chain couples TRBV21-1 to TRBJ2-5. TRBV21-1 is termed a pseudogene. This CDR3 contains 15 residues. CDR3 DNA: TGTGCCAGCAGCAAATGCGCCGGACACCAAGAGACCCAGTACTTC. Translating gives CASSKCAGHQETQYF.

DNA for the CDR3: TGCGCCAGCGGGGTCCGGCCCCAGGGGGGATTGGTTGAAAAACTGTTTTTT. Protein: CASGVRPQGGLVEKLFF. This chain uses TRBV23-1 with TRBJ1-4; 7 bases line up with TRBD1. TRBV23-1 is assigned to the ORF class and has an uncertain function. The CDR3 consists of 17 residues. J was trimmed by 7 bases and V by 8 bases; bases with no gene match: 19.

The chain is built from TRBV11-2 and TRBJ1-3; no clear D. Germline values: CDR1 SGHAT, CDR2 FQNNGV. Trimming pared 1 base from V and 7 bases from J, leaving 2 bases between. The CDR3 length is 11 residues. The CDR3 here is CASSLANTIYF. The CDR3 DNA sequence: TGTGCCAGCAGCTTAGCTAACACCATATATTTT. The whole variable domain, remainder taken from reference TRBV11-2 and TRBJ1-3, is EAGVAQSPRYKIIEKRQSVAFWCNPISGHATLYWYQQILGQGPKLLIQFQNNGVVDDSQLPKDRFSAERLKGVDSTLKIQPAKLEDSAVYLCASSLANTIYFGEGSWLTVV.

This clone was counted many times. The rearrangement uses TRBV6-1 and TRBJ1-5; D may be TRBD1 (5 bases). The CDR3 is 14 residues long. The V gene's germline CDR1 is MNHNS and CDR2 SASEGT. The germline V and J ends were trimmed by 4 bases and 7 bases, with 14 bases remaining between them. The CDR3 reads CASSGSGMRQPQHF. Written as DNA, the CDR3 is TGTGCCAGCAGTGGGTCAGGGATGAGACAGCCCCAGCATTTT.

The chain recombines TRBV10-3 with TRBJ2-1, with a tentative D call TRBD2 (6 bases). The CDR3 sequence is 19 residues long. CDR1 and CDR2 from the germline V gene are ENHRY and SYGVKD. V lost 3 bases and J 1 base, leaving 22 bases between the germline ends. CDR3 residues: CAISDRDSVVPGSYNEQFF. CDR3 nucleotide sequence: TGTGCCATCAGTGATAGGGACTCCGTGGTCCCTGGTTCCTACAATGAGCAGTTCTTC.

This chain links TRBV9 with TRBJ1-2, with TRBD1 as a possible D gene (5 bases). The CDR3 is made up of 13 amino acids. V was trimmed by 3 bases and J by 1 base, leaving 7 bases between them. Looked up from germline, CDR1 is SGDLS and CDR2 is YYNGEE. CDR3 protein: CASSAGNNYGYTF. The CDR3 bases are TGTGCCAGCAGCGCAGGGAATAACTATGGCTACACCTTC.

The chain links TRBV11-3 to TRBJ2-1, with 10 bases that match TRBD1. The ends lost 6 bases at V and 5 bases at J; junction bases unmatched: 7. Germline CDR1 reads SGHNT; CDR2 reads YENEEA. The CDR3 runs to 15 residues. In DNA form, the CDR3 reads TGTGCCAGCAGTACCGGGACAGGGGTAGACAATGAGCAGTTCTTC. Translating gives CASSTGTGVDNEQFF.

This clone has only one observation. This chain joins TRBV5-4 and TRBJ1-3; D gene unclear. The CDR3 consists of 15 residues. V dropped 0 bases and J dropped 9 bases, with 16 bases sitting between them. Germline values: CDR1 SGHNT, CDR2 YYREEE (reference sequence). The DNA for the CDR3 is TGTGCCAGCAGCTTGGATAGCGGGCCCCGGGGCACCATATATTTT. This translates into CASSLDSGPRGTIYF.

This chain uses TRBV5-1 with TRBJ1-1, with a possible D match to TRBD1 (5 bases). Germline loops: CDR1 SGHRS, CDR2 YFSETQ. Trimming took 3 bases from V and 5 from J, leaving 14 bases between them. The CDR3 loop spans 14 amino acids. The CDR3 DNA follows: TGCGCCAGCAGCTCCTGGGGGGGTGATACTGAAGCTTTCTTT. This codes for CASSSWGGDTEAFF.

This chain connects TRBV5-1 to TRBJ2-7; 8 nucleotides align to TRBD1. Per germline, CDR1 SGHRS and CDR2 YFSETQ. This CDR3 comprises 16 residues. Trimming cost V 4 bases and J 3 bases; bases outside gene matches: 12. Here the CDR3 reads CASSPGTGARNYEQYF. The CDR3 region has the DNA TGCGCCAGCAGCCCGGGGACAGGCGCAAGAAACTACGAGCAGTACTTC.

V usage is TRBV2 and J usage is TRBJ1-5; D is perhaps TRBD1 (6 bases). Germline-derived CDR1 and CDR2 are SNHLY and FYNNEI. This CDR3 is built from 15 residues. Trimming stripped 5 bases from V and 0 bases from J, with 11 bases between. The CDR3 sequence: CASSLGTYSNQPQHF. DNA of the CDR3: TGTGCCAGCAGTCTCGGGACATATAGCAATCAGCCCCAGCATTTT.

V is TRBV5-1 and J is TRBJ2-6; TRBD1 matches 9 bases. With V trimmed by 3 bases and J by 0 bases, 7 bases remained unmatched. Looked up from germline, CDR1 is SGHRS and CDR2 is YFSETQ. The CDR3 has 18 amino acids. DNA for the CDR3: TGCGCCAGCAGCTCGGGACAGGGATTGAACTCTGGGGCCAACGTCCTGACTTTC. This gives the protein CASSSGQGLNSGANVLTF.

The gene calls are TRBV15 and TRBJ1-1; a possible D gene is TRBD1 (5 bases). Germline CDR1 LNHNV, CDR2 YYDKDF (reference sequence). Trimming cost V 2 bases and J 1 base, with 8 bases left between them. The CDR3 has 14 residues. As DNA, the CDR3 is TGTGCCACCAGCAGACCGGGGCGGAACACTGAAGCTTTCTTT. This gives the protein CATSRPGRNTEAFF. The full variable domain, completed using reference TRBV15 and TRBJ1-1, is DAMVIQNPRYQVTQFGKPVTLSCSQTLNHNVMYWYQQKSSQAPKLLFHYYDKDFNNEADTPDNFQSRRPNTSFCFLDIRSPGLGDTAMYLCATSRPGRNTEAFFGQGTRLTVV.